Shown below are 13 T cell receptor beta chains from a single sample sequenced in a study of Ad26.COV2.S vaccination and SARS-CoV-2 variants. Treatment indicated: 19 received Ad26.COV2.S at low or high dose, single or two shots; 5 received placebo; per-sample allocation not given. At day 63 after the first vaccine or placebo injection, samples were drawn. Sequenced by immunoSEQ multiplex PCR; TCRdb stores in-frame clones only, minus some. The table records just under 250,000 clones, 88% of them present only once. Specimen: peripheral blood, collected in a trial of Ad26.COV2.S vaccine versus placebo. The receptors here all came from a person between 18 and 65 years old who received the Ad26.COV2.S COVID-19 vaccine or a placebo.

CDR3 protein: CASSTTGGINTEAFF. The CDR3 nucleotides read TGTGCCAGCAGCACGACAGGGGGCATCAACACTGAAGCTTTCTTT. J is TRBJ1-1 and V is TRBV7-2; 10 bases are shared with TRBD1. Looked up from germline, CDR1 is SGHTA and CDR2 is FQGNSA. After removal of 5 bases from V and 2 bases from J, the junction contained 5 bases not matched to a gene. The CDR3 has 15 amino acids.

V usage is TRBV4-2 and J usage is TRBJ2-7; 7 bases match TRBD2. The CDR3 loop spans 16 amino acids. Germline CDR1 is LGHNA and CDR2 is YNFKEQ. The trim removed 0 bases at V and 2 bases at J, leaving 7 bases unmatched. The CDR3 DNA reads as TGTGCCAGCAGCCAAGATTGGCCGGGAGGAACCTACGAGCAGTACTTC. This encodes CASSQDWPGGTYEQYF.

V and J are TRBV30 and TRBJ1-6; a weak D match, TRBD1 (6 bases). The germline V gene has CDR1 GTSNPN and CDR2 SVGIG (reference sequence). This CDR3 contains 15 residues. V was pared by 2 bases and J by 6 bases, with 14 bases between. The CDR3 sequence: CAWSHREFGNSPLHF. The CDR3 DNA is TGTGCCTGGAGTCACAGGGAATTCGGTAATTCACCCCTCCACTTT.

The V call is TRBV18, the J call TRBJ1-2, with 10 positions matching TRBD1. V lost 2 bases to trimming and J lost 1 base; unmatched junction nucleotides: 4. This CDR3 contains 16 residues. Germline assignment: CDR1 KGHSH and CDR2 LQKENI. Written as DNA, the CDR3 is TGTGCCAGCTCACCAGGGACAGGGGCCCGTAACTATGGCTACACCTTC. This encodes CASSPGTGARNYGYTF.

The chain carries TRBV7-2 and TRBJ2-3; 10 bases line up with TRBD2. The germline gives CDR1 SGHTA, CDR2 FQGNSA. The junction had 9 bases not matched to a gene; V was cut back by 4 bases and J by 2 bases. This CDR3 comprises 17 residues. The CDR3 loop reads CASSSRASGGYTDTQYF. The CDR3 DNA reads TGTGCCAGCAGCTCCCGCGCTAGCGGGGGCTACACAGATACGCAGTATTTT.

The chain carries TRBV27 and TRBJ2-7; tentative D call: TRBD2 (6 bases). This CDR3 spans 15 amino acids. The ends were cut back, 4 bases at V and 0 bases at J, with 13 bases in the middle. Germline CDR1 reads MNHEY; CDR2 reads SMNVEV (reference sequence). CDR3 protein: CASSSRRGPSYEQYF. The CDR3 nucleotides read TGTGCCAGCAGTTCCAGGCGGGGCCCCTCCTACGAGCAGTACTTC.

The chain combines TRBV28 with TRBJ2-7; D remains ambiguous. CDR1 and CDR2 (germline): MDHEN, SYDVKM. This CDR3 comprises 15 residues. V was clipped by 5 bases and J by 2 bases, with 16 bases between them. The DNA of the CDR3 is TGTGCCAGCAGTAACCTCCTGGGTAGGCCCTACGAGCAGTACTTC. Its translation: CASSNLLGRPYEQYF.

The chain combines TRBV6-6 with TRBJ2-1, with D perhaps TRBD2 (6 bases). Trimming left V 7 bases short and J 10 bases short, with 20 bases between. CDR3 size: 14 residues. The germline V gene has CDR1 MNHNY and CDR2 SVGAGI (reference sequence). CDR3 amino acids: CASKFPGEEEEQFF. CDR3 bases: TGTGCCAGCAAATTTCCGGGAGAAGAAGAAGAGCAGTTCTTC.

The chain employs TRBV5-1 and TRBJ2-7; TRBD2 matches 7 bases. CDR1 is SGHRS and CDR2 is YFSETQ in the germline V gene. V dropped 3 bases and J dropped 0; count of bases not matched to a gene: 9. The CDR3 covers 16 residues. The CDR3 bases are TGCGCCAGCAGCTGGAGAGAAGCTAGCGGCTCCTACGAGCAGTACTTC. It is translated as CASSWREASGSYEQYF.

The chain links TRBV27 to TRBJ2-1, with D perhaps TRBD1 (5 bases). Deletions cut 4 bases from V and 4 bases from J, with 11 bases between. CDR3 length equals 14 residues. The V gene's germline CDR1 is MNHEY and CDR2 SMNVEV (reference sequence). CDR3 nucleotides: TGTGCCAGCAGTTACAAAGACAGTTACAATGAGCAGTTCTTC. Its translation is CASSYKDSYNEQFF.

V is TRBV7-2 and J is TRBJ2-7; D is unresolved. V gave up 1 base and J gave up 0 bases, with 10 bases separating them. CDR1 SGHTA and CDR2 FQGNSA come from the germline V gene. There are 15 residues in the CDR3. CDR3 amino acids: CASSLGAQFSYEQYF. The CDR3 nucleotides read TGTGCCAGCAGCTTAGGTGCACAGTTCTCCTACGAGCAGTACTTC.

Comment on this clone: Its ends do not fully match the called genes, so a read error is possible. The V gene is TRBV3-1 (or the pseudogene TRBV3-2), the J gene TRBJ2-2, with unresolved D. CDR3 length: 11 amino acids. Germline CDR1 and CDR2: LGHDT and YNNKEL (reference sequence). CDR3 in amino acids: CANSTVGELFF. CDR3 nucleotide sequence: TGTGCCAACAGCACAGTCGGGGAGCTGTTTTTT.

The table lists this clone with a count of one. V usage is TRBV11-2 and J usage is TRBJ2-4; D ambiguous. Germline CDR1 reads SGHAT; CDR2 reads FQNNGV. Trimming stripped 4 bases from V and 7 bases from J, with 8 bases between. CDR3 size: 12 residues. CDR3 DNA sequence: TGTGCCAGCAGCTCATTGGGGAACATTCAGTACTTC. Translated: CASSSLGNIQYF.